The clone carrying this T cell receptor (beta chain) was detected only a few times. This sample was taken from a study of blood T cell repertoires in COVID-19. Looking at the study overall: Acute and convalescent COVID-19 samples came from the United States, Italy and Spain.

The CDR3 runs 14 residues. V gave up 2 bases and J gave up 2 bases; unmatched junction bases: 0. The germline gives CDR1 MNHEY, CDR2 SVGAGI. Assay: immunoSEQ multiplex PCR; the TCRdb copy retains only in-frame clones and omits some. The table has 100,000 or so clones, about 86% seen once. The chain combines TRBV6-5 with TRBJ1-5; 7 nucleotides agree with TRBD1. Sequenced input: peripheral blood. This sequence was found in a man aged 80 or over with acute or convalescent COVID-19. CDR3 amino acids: CASSYDRGNQPQHF. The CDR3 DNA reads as TGTGCCAGCAGTTACGACAGGGGCAATCAGCCCCAGCATTTT.